A selection of T cell receptor beta chains follows, all from one sample in a study of cytomegalovirus exposure and HLA in healthy donors. Only in-frame clones appear in the TCRdb table, and some are missing; sequencing was by immunoSEQ multiplex PCR. Here the sample spans over 100,000 clones, 77% being singletons. The sample was PBMCs. Receptors originate from a male donor in good health and CMV-seropositive. Each CDR3 is given with its conserved first and last residue. The D gene is left open where the match is weak. Expanded clones are given a class, and other clones once, few, many or no size at all.

J gene: TRBJ1-1; V gene: TRBV28; D gene: NA; clone size: NA; CDR3 DNA: TGTGCCAGCAGTTTACGGGTTATCGGCGAAGCTTTCTTT; CDR3 protein: CASSLRVIGEAFF
J gene: TRBJ1-2; V gene: TRBV11-2; D gene: NA; clone size: few; CDR3 DNA: TGTGCCAGCAGCTTAGCATCGGGGGGATCTGGCTACACCTTC; CDR3 protein: CASSLASGGSGYTF
J gene: TRBJ2-7; V gene: TRBV6-6; D gene: NA; clone size: NA; CDR3 DNA: TGTGCCAGCAGTTACGATCCCTCGGCCTACGAGCAGTACTTC; CDR3 protein: CASSYDPSAYEQYF
J gene: TRBJ2-1; V gene: TRBV15; D gene: TRBD2; clone size: NA; CDR3 DNA: TGTGCCACCAGCATGGGAGTTCGATTGTGGGAGGGCCGGAATGAGCAGTTCTTC; CDR3 protein: CATSMGVRLWEGRNEQFF
J gene: TRBJ2-1; V gene: TRBV5-4; D gene: TRBD1; clone size: few; CDR3 DNA: TGTGCCAGCATCCCACAGGGGGCACCCTACAATGAGCAGTTCTTC; CDR3 protein: CASIPQGAPYNEQFF
J gene: TRBJ2-5; V gene: TRBV5-1; D gene: TRBD2; clone size: NA; CDR3 DNA: TGCGCCAGCAGCTTGGGAGCGGGAGCATGGGAGACCCAGTACTTC; CDR3 protein: CASSLGAGAWETQYF
J gene: TRBJ1-5; V gene: TRBV30; D gene: TRBD1; clone size: NA; CDR3 DNA: TGTGCCTGGAGTGTAACATTAAGGGGGCAACAGCCCCAGCATTTT; CDR3 protein: CAWSVTLRGQQPQHF
J gene: TRBJ2-3; V gene: TRBV6-5; D gene: TRBD1; clone size: once; CDR3 DNA: TGTGCCAGCAGTAGACAGGGAAGCACAGATACGCAGTATTTT; CDR3 protein: CASSRQGSTDTQYF
J gene: TRBJ2-7; V gene: TRBV7-6; D gene: TRBD2; clone size: NA; CDR3 DNA: TGTGCCAGCAGCCCAGTAGCGGGAGCTGGCGAGCAGTACTTC; CDR3 protein: CASSPVAGAGEQYF
J gene: TRBJ1-5; V gene: TRBV10-3; D gene: NA; clone size: few; CDR3 DNA: TGTGCCGGGCACAGGGACTACAATCAGCCCCAGCATTTT; CDR3 protein: CAGHRDYNQPQHF